This record looks at one T cell receptor (beta chain) sequence and its context. Its antigen is undetermined. This sample was included in a study of shared clonotypes between healthy human individuals. Points from the study as a whole: Clonotypes not shared had lower generation probabilities than those common to all four donors. Shared clonotypes: 4.5% to 6% naive CD4, under 4% naive CD8, 2% to 2.5% memory CD4, approximately 0.37% memory CD8.

Trimming took off 0 bases at V and 2 bases at J, with 5 bases between the two ends. Germline V gives CDR1 SEHNR, CDR2 FQNEAQ (reference sequence). This CDR3 comprises 15 residues. Caucasian adults living in Nashville, Tennessee, provided all samples. The assay was carried out at the deep level. Sequencing was performed with immunoSEQ multiplex PCR; in TCRdb, only in-frame clones are kept and a portion is missing. The sample includes some 2.1 million clones, roughly 94% of them seen just once. The V gene is TRBV7-9, the J gene TRBJ2-6, with D uncertain. The receptor comes from a man between 18 and 29 years old in good health. Sequenced sample: naive CD4+ T cells sorted from blood. Noted subset: CD45RA+ positively selected. As DNA, the CDR3 is TGTGCCAGCAGCTTAGCACTGCCTGGGGCCAACGTCCTGACTTTC. Encoded protein: CASSLALPGANVLTF.